These T cell receptor beta chains were read from a single sample in a study of blood T cell repertoires in COVID-19. Profiling relied on immunoSEQ multiplex PCR, and the TCRdb table lists in-frame clones only, not all of them. This table has about half a million clones, 80% to 90% appearing once. Input material: peripheral blood. The source of these receptors is a human donor in a cohort sampled during active COVID-19. Both conserved end residues are part of each CDR3. Fields, in order: D gene, J gene, clone size, V gene, CDR3 DNA, CDR3 protein. D genes are given only for firm matches. Some rows have no size entry. The others give once, few or many, or a class for an expanded clone.

d_gene: -; j_gene: TRBJ1-5; abundance: few; v_gene: TRBV4-1; CDR3nt: TGCGCCAGCAGCCAAGATACAGGTCAGGCAGGGAATTTCGGTCAGCCCCAGCATTTT; CDR3aa: CASSQDTGQAGNFGQPQHF
d_gene: -; j_gene: TRBJ1-1; abundance: few; v_gene: TRBV7-9; CDR3nt: TGTGCCAGCAGCTTAGGGTGGGGGCCCCCGGGGAACACTGAAGCTTTCTTT; CDR3aa: CASSLGWGPPGNTEAFF
d_gene: TRBD2; j_gene: TRBJ2-3; abundance: once; v_gene: TRBV7-2; CDR3nt: TGTGCCAGCAGCTGGACTAGCGGGGGCACAGATACGCAGTATTTT; CDR3aa: CASSWTSGGTDTQYF
d_gene: -; j_gene: TRBJ1-5; abundance: -; v_gene: TRBV9; CDR3nt: TGTGCCAGCAGCGTAGGTAGCGGGCCTAATCAGCCCCAGCATTTT; CDR3aa: CASSVGSGPNQPQHF
d_gene: TRBD1; j_gene: TRBJ1-1; abundance: -; v_gene: TRBV6-5; CDR3nt: TGTGCCAGCAGGGGGCGGACAGGGGGTATTACTTTCTTT; CDR3aa: CASRGRTGGITFF
d_gene: TRBD1; j_gene: TRBJ1-2; abundance: -; v_gene: TRBV7-9; CDR3nt: TGTGCCAGCAGCGCATTCACTCCAGGGACAGGGGACGGCTACACCTTC; CDR3aa: CASSAFTPGTGDGYTF
d_gene: -; j_gene: TRBJ1-2; abundance: -; v_gene: TRBV29-1; CDR3nt: TGCAGCGGTTTCGACAGTCCGTTTAGGGGCTACACCTTC; CDR3aa: CSGFDSPFRGYTF
d_gene: TRBD1; j_gene: TRBJ1-6; abundance: -; v_gene: TRBV25-1; CDR3nt: TGTGCCAGCAGGGGACAGGGGGATAATTCACCCCTCCACTTT; CDR3aa: CASRGQGDNSPLHF
d_gene: TRBD1; j_gene: TRBJ2-5; abundance: -; v_gene: TRBV9; CDR3nt: TGTGCCAGCAGCCCCGTAGACAGGGGTTACCACCAAGAGACCCAGTACTTC; CDR3aa: CASSPVDRGYHQETQYF
d_gene: -; j_gene: TRBJ2-3; abundance: -; v_gene: TRBV2; CDR3nt: TGTGCCAGCACCCGAGAGAGTTCAGATACGCAGTATTTT; CDR3aa: CASTRESSDTQYF
d_gene: -; j_gene: TRBJ2-1; abundance: once; v_gene: TRBV7-3; CDR3nt: TGTGCCAGCAGCTCGCAGGGTTCCAATGAGCAGTTCTTC; CDR3aa: CASSSQGSNEQFF
d_gene: -; j_gene: TRBJ1-1; abundance: once; v_gene: TRBV11-3; CDR3nt: TGTGCCAGCAGCTTAGGACTAGTGAACACTGAAGCTTTCTTT; CDR3aa: CASSLGLVNTEAFF
d_gene: -; j_gene: TRBJ2-5; abundance: once; v_gene: TRBV5-4; CDR3nt: TGTGCCAGCAGCTTGGTGGAGGTCAGGGAGACCCAGTACTTC; CDR3aa: CASSLVEVRETQYF
d_gene: -; j_gene: TRBJ2-2; abundance: -; v_gene: TRBV7-3; CDR3nt: TGTGCCAGCAGCTTAGAGGCGGGAACCGGGGAGCTGTTTTTT; CDR3aa: CASSLEAGTGELFF
d_gene: TRBD1; j_gene: TRBJ1-3; abundance: few; v_gene: TRBV5-1; CDR3nt: TGCGCCAGCAGCTCAGGACAGGGGGCAGCTGGAAACACCATATATTTT; CDR3aa: CASSSGQGAAGNTIYF
d_gene: TRBD1; j_gene: TRBJ2-7; abundance: -; v_gene: TRBV9; CDR3nt: TGTGCCAGCAGCGACCCGGGACAGGGAGACTACGAGCAGTACTTC; CDR3aa: CASSDPGQGDYEQYF
d_gene: -; j_gene: TRBJ2-7; abundance: -; v_gene: TRBV2; CDR3nt: TGTGCCAGCAGTGTTTACTCGATCCCAGGGGAAACCCTCCGCTACGAGCAGTACTTC; CDR3aa: CASSVYSIPGETLRYEQYF
d_gene: -; j_gene: TRBJ2-2; abundance: -; v_gene: TRBV6-4; CDR3nt: TGTGCCAGCAGAAATCAGGGAACCGGGGAGCTGTTTTTT; CDR3aa: CASRNQGTGELFF
d_gene: TRBD1; j_gene: TRBJ2-3; abundance: -; v_gene: TRBV7-9; CDR3nt: TGTGCCAGCAGCAAAGGGGGCGTAATAGGCACAGATACGCAGTATTTT; CDR3aa: CASSKGGVIGTDTQYF
d_gene: TRBD1; j_gene: TRBJ2-2; abundance: -; v_gene: TRBV19; CDR3nt: TGTGCCAGTAGTATAGCCGATGGACAGGGGGCGGGCACCGGGGAGCTGTTTTTT; CDR3aa: CASSIADGQGAGTGELFF
d_gene: -; j_gene: TRBJ2-1; abundance: -; v_gene: TRBV19; CDR3nt: TGTGCCAGTAGTATAGATGCCGGACACTCCTACAATGAGCAGTTCTTC; CDR3aa: CASSIDAGHSYNEQFF
d_gene: TRBD2; j_gene: TRBJ2-3; abundance: many; v_gene: TRBV28; CDR3nt: TGTGCCAGCAGTTTCGGGGGGGGACTCACAGATACGCAGTATTTT; CDR3aa: CASSFGGGLTDTQYF
d_gene: -; j_gene: TRBJ1-2; abundance: -; v_gene: TRBV30; CDR3nt: TGTGCCTGGAGTCGGGGGGCAGGGAATGGCTACACCTTC; CDR3aa: CAWSRGAGNGYTF
d_gene: -; j_gene: TRBJ2-6; abundance: -; v_gene: TRBV11-2; CDR3nt: TGTGCCAGCTGGAGCTCTGGGGCCAACGTCCTGACTTTC; CDR3aa: CASWSSGANVLTF
d_gene: -; j_gene: TRBJ2-2; abundance: -; v_gene: TRBV12-3/TRBV12-4; CDR3nt: TGTGCCAGCACCCCCGGGGACACCGGGGAGCTGTTTTTT; CDR3aa: CASTPGDTGELFF
d_gene: TRBD2; j_gene: TRBJ2-5; abundance: few; v_gene: TRBV27; CDR3nt: TGTGCCAGCAGTTCTCAGGGACTAGCGGGAGTGCAAGAGACCCAGTACTTC; CDR3aa: CASSSQGLAGVQETQYF
d_gene: TRBD2; j_gene: TRBJ2-1; abundance: few; v_gene: TRBV19; CDR3nt: TGTGCCACCGGGACTAGCGGGCCAAGCTCCTACAATGAGCAGTTCTTC; CDR3aa: CATGTSGPSSYNEQFF
d_gene: -; j_gene: TRBJ2-1; abundance: -; v_gene: TRBV24-1; CDR3nt: TGTGCCACCAGTGACTATACTGCGGGCGGGTTCTACAATGAGCAGTTCTTC; CDR3aa: CATSDYTAGGFYNEQFF
d_gene: -; j_gene: TRBJ2-1; abundance: many; v_gene: TRBV7-9; CDR3nt: TGTGCCAGCAGCTTAGCGGGGAGCTCCTACAATGAGCAGTTCTTC; CDR3aa: CASSLAGSSYNEQFF
d_gene: TRBD1; j_gene: TRBJ2-5; abundance: -; v_gene: TRBV7-9; CDR3nt: TGTGCCAGCAGCCCCGCAGGGGGCCAAGAGACCCAGTACTTC; CDR3aa: CASSPAGGQETQYF
d_gene: TRBD1; j_gene: TRBJ1-2; abundance: -; v_gene: TRBV6-6; CDR3nt: TGTGCCAGCAGTTTCCCACAGGGGGCGCCGGATGGCTACACCTTC; CDR3aa: CASSFPQGAPDGYTF
d_gene: TRBD2; j_gene: TRBJ2-5; abundance: -; v_gene: TRBV9; CDR3nt: TGTGCCAGCAGCCCCAGAGGGGGGACTAGCCGAGAGACCCAGTACTTC; CDR3aa: CASSPRGGTSRETQYF
d_gene: TRBD2; j_gene: TRBJ2-7; abundance: -; v_gene: TRBV7-2; CDR3nt: TGTGCCAGCAGCCTCCCGGACCTGTTTGGGGGGGACTACGAGCAGTACTTC; CDR3aa: CASSLPDLFGGDYEQYF
d_gene: -; j_gene: TRBJ2-2; abundance: once; v_gene: TRBV4-3; CDR3nt: TGCGCCAGCAGCCGCCTGACTTATACCGGGGAGCTGTTTTTT; CDR3aa: CASSRLTYTGELFF
d_gene: -; j_gene: TRBJ1-1; abundance: -; v_gene: TRBV28; CDR3nt: TGTGCCAGCAGTTTCGAACAAATCCCTGAAGCTTTCTTT; CDR3aa: CASSFEQIPEAFF
d_gene: -; j_gene: TRBJ2-7; abundance: -; v_gene: TRBV4-2; CDR3nt: TGTGCCAGCAGCCAAGGATTGGAGCGCGCGAGCTCCTACGAGCAGTACTTC; CDR3aa: CASSQGLERASSYEQYF
d_gene: TRBD2; j_gene: TRBJ2-7; abundance: -; v_gene: TRBV19; CDR3nt: TGTGCCAGTAGTCCGAACGGGGCGGGAGGGCTCGGCGAGCAGTACTTC; CDR3aa: CASSPNGAGGLGEQYF
d_gene: -; j_gene: TRBJ2-2; abundance: -; v_gene: TRBV18; CDR3nt: TGTGCCAGCTCTTCGGACACCGGGGAGCTGTTTTTT; CDR3aa: CASSSDTGELFF
d_gene: TRBD1; j_gene: TRBJ1-2; abundance: -; v_gene: TRBV13; CDR3nt: TGTGCCAGCAGCTTCGGGCAGGGGGACCATCTTCGTGGCTACACCTTC; CDR3aa: CASSFGQGDHLRGYTF
d_gene: -; j_gene: TRBJ1-6; abundance: -; v_gene: TRBV6-5; CDR3nt: TGTGCCAGCAGTTACGAGCCCCGCTCCTATAATTCACCCCTCCACTTT; CDR3aa: CASSYEPRSYNSPLHF
d_gene: TRBD1; j_gene: TRBJ1-3; abundance: -; v_gene: TRBV4-2; CDR3nt: TGTGCCAGCAGCCCGACAGGGGGCGAGATAGGCTCTGGAAACACCATATATTTT; CDR3aa: CASSPTGGEIGSGNTIYF
d_gene: -; j_gene: TRBJ2-1; abundance: -; v_gene: TRBV29-1; CDR3nt: TGCAGCGTACTCCCTGGGACTCTTTACAATGAGCAGTTCTTC; CDR3aa: CSVLPGTLYNEQFF
d_gene: -; j_gene: TRBJ2-1; abundance: -; v_gene: TRBV20-1; CDR3nt: TGCAGTGCTAGGACAGACGATGAGCAGTTCTTC; CDR3aa: CSARTDDEQFF
d_gene: TRBD1; j_gene: TRBJ1-2; abundance: -; v_gene: TRBV28; CDR3nt: TGTGCCAGCAGTTTAAGTGGGGACAGGGGTTACTATGGCTACACCTTC; CDR3aa: CASSLSGDRGYYGYTF
d_gene: -; j_gene: TRBJ2-7; abundance: -; v_gene: TRBV7-9; CDR3nt: TGTGCCAGCAGCCGTACAGGATCCTACGAGCAGTACTTC; CDR3aa: CASSRTGSYEQYF